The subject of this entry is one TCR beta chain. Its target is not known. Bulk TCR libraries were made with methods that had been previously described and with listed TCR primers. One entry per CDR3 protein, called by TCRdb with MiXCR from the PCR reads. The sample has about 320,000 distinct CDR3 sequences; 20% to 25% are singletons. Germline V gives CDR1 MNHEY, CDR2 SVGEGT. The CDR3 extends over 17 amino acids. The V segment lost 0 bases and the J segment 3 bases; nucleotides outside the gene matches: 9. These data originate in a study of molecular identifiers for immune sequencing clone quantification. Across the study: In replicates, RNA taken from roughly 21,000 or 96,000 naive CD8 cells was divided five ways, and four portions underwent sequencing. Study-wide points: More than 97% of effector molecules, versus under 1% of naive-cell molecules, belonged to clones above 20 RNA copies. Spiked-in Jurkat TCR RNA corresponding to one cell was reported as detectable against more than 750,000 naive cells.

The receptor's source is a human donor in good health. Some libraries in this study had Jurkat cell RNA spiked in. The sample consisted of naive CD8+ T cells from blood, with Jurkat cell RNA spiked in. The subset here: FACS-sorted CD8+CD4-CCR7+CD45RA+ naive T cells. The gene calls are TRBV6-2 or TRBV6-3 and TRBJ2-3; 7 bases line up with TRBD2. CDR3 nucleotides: TGTGCCAGCAGTTACTCTGGCGGGAGTCCTATAACAGATACGCAGTATTTT. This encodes CASSYSGGSPITDTQYF.